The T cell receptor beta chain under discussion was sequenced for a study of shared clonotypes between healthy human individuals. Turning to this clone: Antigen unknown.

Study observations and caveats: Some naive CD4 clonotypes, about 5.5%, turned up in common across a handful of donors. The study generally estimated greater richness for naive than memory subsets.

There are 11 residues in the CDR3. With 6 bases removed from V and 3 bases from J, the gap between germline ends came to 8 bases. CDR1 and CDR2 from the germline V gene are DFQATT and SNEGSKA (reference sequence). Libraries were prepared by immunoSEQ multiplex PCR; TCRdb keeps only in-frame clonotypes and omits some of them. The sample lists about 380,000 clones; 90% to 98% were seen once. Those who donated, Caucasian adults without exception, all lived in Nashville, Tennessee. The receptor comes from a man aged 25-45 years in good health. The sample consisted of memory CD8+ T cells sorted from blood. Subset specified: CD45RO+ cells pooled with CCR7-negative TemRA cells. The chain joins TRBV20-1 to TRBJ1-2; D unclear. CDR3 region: CSAHVYYGYTF. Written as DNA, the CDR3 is TGCAGTGCCCATGTTTACTATGGCTACACCTTC.